This entry is about one TCR beta chain. This clonotype has a count of ten or more. It lacks a known antigen. One base away there is no much larger clone; base qualities are not given. Sequenced using an Illumina HiSeq 1500. TCRdb itself trimmed the public reads at Q25 with fastp, ran MiXCR and retained productive beta chains. Identical CDR3 protein sequences are pooled into one entry, listed with their most common genes and DNA. This sample has under 600,000 distinct CDR3 sequences in its table, and approximately 17% of those were observed once. The top ten hold 24% of the sample. The source of the sample is a study of T cell repertoires in cytomegalovirus infection (dated by TCRdb to the late 2010s). The study in broad terms: Donor HLA type was relevant to the analysis, because carriage of CMV infection together with the matching HLA type was indicated by public TCR beta signatures.

Between the V and J ends, shortened by 0 bases and 8 bases respectively, the junction contains 13 bases. Inclusive of the bounding cysteine and phenylalanine, the CDR3 is 14 residues long. Left in the record is the CDR3 DNA by itself, 42 bases read in frame from the first base. On the study overall, not on this receptor specifically: In the ex vivo response, HLA-C-restricted CMV-specific TCR beta clonotypes were dominant, and in two of eight donors the single most frequent clonotype came from this HLA-C-restricted group. Cumulative frequency of public TCR beta family members discriminated carriers of CMV infection plus the relevant HLA type in this cohort and an independent roughly 350-donor cohort.

Sequenced input: CD8+ T cells from PBMCs. The sequence was obtained from a human donor in good health (CMV status not recorded). Some clones in this sample may be carry-over from other donors' samples. The chain links TRBV12-3 or TRBV12-4 with TRBJ1-1, with no D gene named confidently. The DNA sequence is TGTGCCAGCAGTTTAGCGCCGGCAACTTCCGAAGCTTTCTTT. The translation is CASSLAPATSEAFF.